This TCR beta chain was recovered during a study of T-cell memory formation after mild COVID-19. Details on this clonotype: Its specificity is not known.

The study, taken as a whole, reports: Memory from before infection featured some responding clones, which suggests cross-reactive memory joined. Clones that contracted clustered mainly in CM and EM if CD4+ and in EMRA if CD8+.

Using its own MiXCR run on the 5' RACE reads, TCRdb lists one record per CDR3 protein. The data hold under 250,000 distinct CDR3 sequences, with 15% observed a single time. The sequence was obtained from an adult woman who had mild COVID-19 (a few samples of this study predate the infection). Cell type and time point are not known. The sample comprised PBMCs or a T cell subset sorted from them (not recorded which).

This CDR3 reads CASSRKAGTGGYEQYF. The CDR3 nucleotides read TGTGCCAGCAGCCGCAAGGCCGGGACAGGAGGTTACGAGCAGTACTTC. V and J are TRBV3-1 and TRBJ2-7; 8 bases are a match to TRBD1. Trimming cost V 4 bases and J 4 bases; bases outside gene matches: 12. CDR1 is LGHDT and CDR2 is YNNKEL in the germline V gene (reference sequence). This CDR3 comprises 16 residues.